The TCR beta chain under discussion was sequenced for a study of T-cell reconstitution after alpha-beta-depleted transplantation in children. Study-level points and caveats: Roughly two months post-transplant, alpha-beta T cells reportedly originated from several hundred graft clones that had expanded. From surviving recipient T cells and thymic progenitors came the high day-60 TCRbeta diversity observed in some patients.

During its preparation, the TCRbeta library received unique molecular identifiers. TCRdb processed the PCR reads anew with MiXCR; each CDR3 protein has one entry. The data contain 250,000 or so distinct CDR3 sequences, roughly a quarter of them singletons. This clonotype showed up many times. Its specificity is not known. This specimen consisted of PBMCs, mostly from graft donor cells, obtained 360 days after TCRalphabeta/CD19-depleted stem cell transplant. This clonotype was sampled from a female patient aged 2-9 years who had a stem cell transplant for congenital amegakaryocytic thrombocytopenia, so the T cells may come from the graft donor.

The CDR3 spells CASRADRAGELFF. In nucleotides, the CDR3 is TGCGCCAGCAGAGCGGACAGGGCCGGGGAGCTGTTTTTT. The chain links TRBV5-1 to TRBJ2-2; 8 nucleotides align to TRBD1. The germline V gene has CDR1 SGHRS and CDR2 YFSETQ. The CDR3 covers 13 residues. The trim removed 5 bases at V and 6 bases at J, leaving 3 bases unmatched.